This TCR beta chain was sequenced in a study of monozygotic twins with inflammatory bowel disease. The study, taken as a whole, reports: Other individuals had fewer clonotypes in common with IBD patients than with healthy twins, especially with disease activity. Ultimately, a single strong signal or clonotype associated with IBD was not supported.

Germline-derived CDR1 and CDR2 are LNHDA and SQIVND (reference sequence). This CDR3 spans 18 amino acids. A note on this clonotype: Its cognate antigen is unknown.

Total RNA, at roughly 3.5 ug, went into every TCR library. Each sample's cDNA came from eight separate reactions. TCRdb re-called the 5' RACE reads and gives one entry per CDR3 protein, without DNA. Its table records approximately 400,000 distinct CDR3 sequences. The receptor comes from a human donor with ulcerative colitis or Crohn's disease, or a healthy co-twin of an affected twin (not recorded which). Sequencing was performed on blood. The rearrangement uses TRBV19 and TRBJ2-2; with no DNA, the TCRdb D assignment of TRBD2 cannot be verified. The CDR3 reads CAIRVSSRTGWNTGELFF.